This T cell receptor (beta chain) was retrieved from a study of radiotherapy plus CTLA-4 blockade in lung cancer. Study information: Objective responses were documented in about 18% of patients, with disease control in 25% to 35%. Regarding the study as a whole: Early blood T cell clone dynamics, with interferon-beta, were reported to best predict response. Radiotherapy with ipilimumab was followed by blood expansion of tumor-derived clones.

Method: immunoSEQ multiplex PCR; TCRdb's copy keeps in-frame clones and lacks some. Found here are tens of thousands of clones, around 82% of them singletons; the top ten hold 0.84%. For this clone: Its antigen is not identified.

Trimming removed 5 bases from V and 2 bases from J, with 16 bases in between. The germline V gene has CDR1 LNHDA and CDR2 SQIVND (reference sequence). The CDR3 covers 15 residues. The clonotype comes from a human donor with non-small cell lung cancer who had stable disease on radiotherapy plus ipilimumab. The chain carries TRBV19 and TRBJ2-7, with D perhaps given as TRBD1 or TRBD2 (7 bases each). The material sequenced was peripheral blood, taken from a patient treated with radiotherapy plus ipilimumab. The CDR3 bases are TGTGCCAGTAGTGTCAGGGGGGGGAATACCTACGAGCAGTACTTC. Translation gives CASSVRGGNTYEQYF.